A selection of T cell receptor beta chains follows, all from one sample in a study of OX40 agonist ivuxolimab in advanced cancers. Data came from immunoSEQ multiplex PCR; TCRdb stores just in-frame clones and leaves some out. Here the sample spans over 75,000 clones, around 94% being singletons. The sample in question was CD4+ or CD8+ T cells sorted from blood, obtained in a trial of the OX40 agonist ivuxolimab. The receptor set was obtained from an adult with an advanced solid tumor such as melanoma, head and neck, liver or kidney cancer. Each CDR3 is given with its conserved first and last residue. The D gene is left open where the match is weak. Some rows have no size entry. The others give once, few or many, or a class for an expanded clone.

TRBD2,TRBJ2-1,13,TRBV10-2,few,CASRLAGPNEQFF,TGCGCCAGCCGACTAGCGGGGCCCAATGAGCAGTTCTTC
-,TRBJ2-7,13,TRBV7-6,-,CASSLERGDEQYF,TGTGCCAGCAGCTTAGAACGCGGCGACGAGCAGTACTTC
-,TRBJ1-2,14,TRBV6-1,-,CASSQTGNNYGYTF,TGTGCCAGCAGTCAAACAGGAAACAACTATGGCTACACCTTC
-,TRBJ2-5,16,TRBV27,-,CASSSGGLLEQETQYF,TGTGCCAGCAGTTCCGGCGGGTTATTGGAGCAAGAGACCCAGTACTTC
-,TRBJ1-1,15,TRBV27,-,CASSLGGGADTEAFF,TGTGCCAGCAGTTTAGGAGGTGGGGCGGACACTGAAGCTTTCTTT
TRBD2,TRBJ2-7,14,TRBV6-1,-,CASSGAGGSYEQYF,TGTGCCAGCAGTGGGGCGGGAGGCTCCTACGAGCAGTACTTC
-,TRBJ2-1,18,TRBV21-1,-,CASSKKGRRGTEDNEQFF,TGTGCCAGCAGCAAAAAGGGCAGGAGGGGGACAGAAGACAATGAGCAGTTCTTC
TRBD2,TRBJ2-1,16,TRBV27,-,CASSFSGTSASNEQFF,TGTGCCAGCAGTTTTTCCGGGACTAGCGCTTCAAATGAGCAGTTCTTC
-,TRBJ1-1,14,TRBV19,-,CASIERGRGTEAFF,TGTGCCAGTATTGAAAGGGGACGGGGGACTGAAGCTTTCTTT
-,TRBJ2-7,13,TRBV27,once,CASMDVSSYEQYF,TGTGCCAGCATGGACGTTAGTTCCTACGAGCAGTACTTC
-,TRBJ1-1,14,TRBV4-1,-,CASSPLGLNTEAFF,TGCGCCAGCAGCCCTCTTGGCCTGAACACTGAAGCTTTCTTT
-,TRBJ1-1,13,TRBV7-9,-,CASSLNGRTEAFF,TGTGCCAGCAGCTTAAACGGTCGGACTGAAGCTTTCTTT
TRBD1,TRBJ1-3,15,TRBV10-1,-,CASSDGTASGNTIYF,TGCGCCAGCAGCGACGGGACAGCCTCTGGAAACACCATATATTTT
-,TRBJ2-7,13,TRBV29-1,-,CSVEGRQPYEQYF,TGCAGCGTTGAAGGTCGGCAGCCCTACGAGCAGTACTTC
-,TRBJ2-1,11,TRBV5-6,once,CASSLSYEQFF,TGTGCCAGCAGCTTGTCCTATGAGCAGTTCTTC
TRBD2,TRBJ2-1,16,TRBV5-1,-,CASSFPGTRAGDEQFF,TGCGCCAGCAGTTTCCCCGGGACTAGGGCAGGTGATGAGCAGTTCTTC
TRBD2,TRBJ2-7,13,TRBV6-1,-,CASSELRGFEQYF,TGTGCCAGCAGTGAACTGCGGGGGTTCGAGCAGTACTTC
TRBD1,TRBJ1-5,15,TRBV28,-,CASSLGRGLRQPQHF,TGTGCCAGCAGTTTAGGCAGGGGGCTACGGCAGCCCCAGCATTTT
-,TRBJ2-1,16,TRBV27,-,CASSLSSGSYYNEQFF,TGTGCCAGCAGTTTATCTAGCGGTTCTTACTACAATGAGCAGTTCTTC
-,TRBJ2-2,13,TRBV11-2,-,CASSWESPGELFF,TGTGCCAGCAGCTGGGAATCGCCCGGGGAGCTGTTTTTT
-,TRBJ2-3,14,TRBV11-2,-,CASSLRGSTDTQYF,TGTGCCAGCAGCTTAAGGGGGAGCACAGATACGCAGTATTTT
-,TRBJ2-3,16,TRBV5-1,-,CASGLTSGRRTDTQYF,TGCGCCAGCGGTCTCACATCGGGTCGTCGCACAGATACGCAGTATTTT
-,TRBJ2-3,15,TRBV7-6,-,CASSLAVRGGERQYF,TGTGCCAGCAGCTTAGCGGTCAGGGGGGGAGAACGCCAGTATTTT
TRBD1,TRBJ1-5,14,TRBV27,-,CASSHRGPNQPQHF,TGTGCCAGCAGTCACAGGGGCCCTAATCAGCCCCAGCATTTT
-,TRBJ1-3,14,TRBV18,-,CASSPPLTGNTIYF,TGTGCCAGCTCACCACCCCTCACTGGAAACACCATATATTTT
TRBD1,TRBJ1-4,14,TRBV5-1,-,CASSPGTGGEKLFF,TGCGCCAGCAGCCCCGGGACAGGAGGCGAAAAACTGTTTTTT
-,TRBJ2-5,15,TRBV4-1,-,CASSQIGQPQETQYF,TGCGCCAGCAGCCAAATCGGGCAGCCCCAAGAGACCCAGTACTTC
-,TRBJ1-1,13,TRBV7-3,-,CASSYQSGSEAFF,TGTGCCAGCAGCTACCAAAGTGGCAGTGAAGCTTTCTTT
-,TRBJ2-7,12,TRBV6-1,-,CASWGRSYEQYF,TGTGCCAGCTGGGGCAGATCCTACGAGCAGTACTTC
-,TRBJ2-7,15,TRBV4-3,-,CASSQDPGSSYEQYF,TGCGCCAGCAGCCAAGATCCGGGGTCTTCCTACGAGCAGTACTTC
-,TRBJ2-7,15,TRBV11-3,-,CASSLDRDGSYEQYF,TGTGCCAGCAGCTTAGACCGGGACGGCTCCTACGAGCAGTACTTC
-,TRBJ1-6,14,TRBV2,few,CASSSDTHNSPLHF,TGTGCCAGCAGCTCTGACACACATAATTCACCCCTCCACTTT
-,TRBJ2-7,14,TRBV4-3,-,CASSPGRGWYEQYF,TGCGCCAGCAGCCCTGGGCGGGGTTGGTACGAGCAGTACTTC
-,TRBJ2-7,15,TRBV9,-,CASSVDGGPSWEQYF,TGTGCCAGCAGCGTAGATGGCGGGCCGTCGTGGGAGCAGTACTTC